Only a few counts were recorded for the clone carrying this TCR beta chain. Cell sorting was applied to PBMCs, and CD4+ and CD8+ T cells were collected. Reverse transcription of extracted RNA yielded cDNA, which provided the sequencing template. Generated by immunoSEQ multiplex PCR, the TCRdb table keeps only in-frame clones and is missing some. The top ten hold over 3% of the sample, which has 100,000 to 150,000 clones, approximately 38% seen once. The record originates from a study of CD8+ T cells in alopecia areata. Study at large: People stayed on tofacitinib for 6 to 18 months, then stopped the drug for 6 months.

This CDR3 spans 12 amino acids. The germline gives CDR1 SQVTM, CDR2 ANQGSEA. Losses at the gene ends were 8 bases for V and 0 bases for J; bases not matched to a gene: 3. The chain recombines TRBV29-1 with TRBJ2-7; 8 nucleotides agree with TRBD1. The receptor's source is a human donor with alopecia areata. Input material: CD4+ T cells sorted from blood. The DNA of the CDR3 is TGCAGCCCCACAGGGGGCTCCTACGAGCAGTACTTC. This encodes CSPTGGSYEQYF.